These 20 T cell receptor beta chains were sequenced from one sample in a study of T-cell reconstitution after alpha-beta-depleted transplantation in children. Preparation of the TCRbeta library was carried out with unique molecular identifiers. TCRdb re-derived calls from the PCR reads in MiXCR, one entry per CDR3 protein. The sample comprises about 400,000 distinct CDR3 sequences, roughly 13% of which are singletons, and approximately 4.2% rests with the top ten. Here the sequenced sample was PBMCs, taken from the stem cell graft. Receptor source: a human donor who donated a stem cell graft to a child with Fanconi anemia.

The sample holds a few counts of this clonotype. The rearrangement links TRBV28 to TRBJ2-1; no clear D gene. The ends were cut back, 4 bases at V and 0 bases at J, with 13 bases in the middle. The length of the CDR3 is 16 residues. Per germline, CDR1 MDHEN and CDR2 SYDVKM. Here the CDR3 DNA reads TGTGCCAGCAGTTCCCCGAGTGAGAGCTCCTACAATGAGCAGTTCTTC. This gives the protein CASSSPSESSYNEQFF.

This clonotype showed up just a few times. DNA of the CDR3: TGTGCCAGCAGTTTGATCACCCGCAATGAGCAGTTCTTC. Translating it yields CASSLITRNEQFF. The chain uses TRBV6-5 and TRBJ2-1; D remains ambiguous. Germline CDR1 and CDR2: MNHEY and SVGAGI. There are 13 residues in the CDR3. V dropped 4 bases and J dropped 6 bases, with 10 bases sitting between them.

This chain joins TRBV7-2 and TRBJ1-5; D is undetermined. This CDR3 spans 15 amino acids. From germline, CDR1 is SGHTA and CDR2 FQGNSA. Trimming shortened V by 1 base and J by 1 base, and 8 bases separated the two germline ends. The CDR3 sequence: CASSLEAASNQPQHF. The CDR3 nucleotides read TGTGCCAGCAGCTTAGAGGCAGCCAGCAATCAGCCCCAGCATTTT.

This clonotype came up many times. The rearrangement links TRBV5-5 to TRBJ2-2; 7 positions agree with TRBD2. The CDR3 runs to 14 residues. Per germline, CDR1 SGHKS and CDR2 YYEKEE (reference sequence). With 4 bases clipped from V and 0 bases from J, the junction kept 0 bases outside the gene matches. The CDR3 nucleotides read TGTGCCAGCAGCCGGGGGGCGAACACCGGGGAGCTGTTTTTT. Encoded protein: CASSRGANTGELFF.

The chain combines TRBV29-1 with TRBJ2-1, with a possible D match to TRBD2 (5 bases). Germline CDR1 and CDR2: SQVTM and ANQGSEA. This CDR3 has 14 residues. Trimming stripped 5 bases from V and 2 bases from J, with 13 bases between. CDR3 DNA sequence: TGCAGCGTTCGGACGCAGCGGCCCTACAATGAGCAGTTCTTC. The encoded protein is CSVRTQRPYNEQFF.

The chain uses TRBV6-2 or TRBV6-3 and TRBJ1-1; D gene ambiguous. Germline V gene sequence: CDR1 MNHEY, CDR2 SVGEGT. This CDR3 region has 14 residues. V lost 7 bases and J 1 base, leaving 13 bases between the germline ends. The CDR3 DNA reads as TGTGCCAGCATCGGCACACATACGAACACTGAAGCTTTCTTT. It codes for CASIGTHTNTEAFF.

The chain joins TRBV18 to TRBJ1-3; 7 bases fit TRBD1. CDR1 and CDR2 from the germline V gene are KGHSH and LQKENI. The V gene end was trimmed by 4 bases and the J gene end by 6 bases; junction bases not matched to a gene: 3. CDR3 size: 13 residues. Here the CDR3 reads CASSRDRENTIYF. In DNA form, the CDR3 reads TGTGCCAGCTCACGAGACAGGGAAAACACCATATATTTT. The entire variable domain, with the rest obtained from reference TRBV18 and TRBJ1-3, is as follows: NAGVMQNPRHLVRRRGQEARLRCSPMKGHSHVYWYRQLPEEGLKFMVYLQKENIIDESGMPKERFSAEFPKEGPSILRIQQVVRGDSAAYFCASSRDRENTIYFGEGSWLTVV.

A few counts support this clonotype. The chain links TRBV5-1 to TRBJ1-2, with D possibly being TRBD1 (6 bases). The V and J ends lost 0 bases and 8 bases respectively, with 14 bases between them. Germline V gene lookup returns CDR1 SGHRS and CDR2 YFSETQ. CDR3 length equals 14 residues. CDR3 coding DNA: TGCGCCAGCAGCTTGGATCCCAGGGGAGGAGGCTACACCTTC. It codes for CASSLDPRGGGYTF.

The chain combines TRBV28 with TRBJ2-4; D unresolved. Germline V gives CDR1 MDHEN, CDR2 SYDVKM. The CDR3 is 15 amino acids. The ends were cut back, 6 bases at V and 2 bases at J, with 14 bases in the middle. CDR3 DNA: TGTGCCAGCAGCCCCCTAAGTAGTTCCAAAAACATTCAGTACTTC. Translating it yields CASSPLSSSKNIQYF.

This clonotype was seen a few times. This may be a read error, as it is one base from a much larger clone. The chain is built from TRBV20-1 and TRBJ1-2; the match to TRBD1 covers 7 bases. The germline V gene encodes CDR1 DFQATT and CDR2 SNEGSKA (reference sequence). CDR3 length equals 13 residues. The J segment lost 3 bases and the V segment lost 5 bases, leaving 6 bases of the junction unmatched. The CDR3 spells CSADRAVDYGYTF. CDR3 bases: TGCAGTGCTGACAGGGCGGTCGACTATGGCTACACCTTC.

CDR3 sequence: CASASGQGRYAFF. Here the CDR3 DNA reads TGTGCCAGCGCATCAGGGCAGGGGAGATACGCTTTCTTT. This chain links TRBV6-2 or TRBV6-3 with TRBJ1-1; a weak D match, TRBD1 (6 bases). CDR1 MNHEY and CDR2 SVGEGT come from the germline V gene. This CDR3 is built from 13 residues. V was shortened by 8 bases and J by 11 bases, with 21 bases between the two germline ends.

This clonotype turned up a few times. V and J are TRBV6-1 and TRBJ2-2, with 8 positions matching TRBD2. CDR1 is MNHNS and CDR2 is SASEGT in the germline V gene. The CDR3 totals 15 residues. The V and J ends lost 3 bases and 5 bases, in that order; junction bases with no gene match: 5. The CDR3 nucleotides read TGTGCCAGCAGTGACGGCGGGGGGCGTACCGGGGAGCTGTTTTTT. It specifies CASSDGGGRTGELFF.

The chain has TRBV3-1 and TRBJ1-1; a weak D match, TRBD1 (5 bases). Germline CDR1 reads LGHDT; CDR2 reads YNNKEL (reference sequence). Between the trimmed V and J ends, which lost 7 bases and 4 bases, there was a span of 19 bases. This CDR3 comprises 15 residues. The CDR3 loop reads CASTPRVGRGTEAFF. The CDR3 DNA reads TGTGCCAGCACCCCCAGGGTAGGGCGAGGCACTGAAGCTTTCTTT.

This clonotype was detected many times. The genes are TRBV5-1 and TRBJ2-1; 10 nucleotides line up with TRBD1. Losses at the gene ends were 4 bases for V and 6 bases for J; bases not matched to a gene: 7. The germline gives CDR1 SGHRS, CDR2 YFSETQ. The CDR3 extends over 15 amino acids. The CDR3 loop reads CASSPGTGEVNEQFF. The CDR3 coding sequence is TGCGCCAGCAGCCCCGGGACAGGGGAGGTCAATGAGCAGTTCTTC.

The chain is built from TRBV11-2 and TRBJ2-7; no definite D call. This CDR3 comprises 14 residues. Trimming shortened V by 4 bases and J by 6 bases, and 16 bases separated the two germline ends. Germline assignment: CDR1 SGHAT and CDR2 FQNNGV. The CDR3 nucleotides read TGTGCCAGCAGCTATGGGTCTGCGGTGGGCGAGCAGTACGTC. Translating it yields CASSYGSAVGEQYV.

This chain links TRBV29-1 with TRBJ2-1; TRBD2 aligns across 8 bases. This CDR3 has 13 amino acids. Germline CDR1 and CDR2: SQVTM and ANQGSEA. Trimming cost V 6 bases and J 9 bases; bases outside gene matches: 10. CDR3 in amino acids: CSVRPGGAVEQFF. In DNA, the CDR3 is TGCAGCGTGCGACCGGGGGGGGCGGTTGAGCAGTTCTTC.

This clonotype was picked up a small number of times. V is TRBV6-2 or TRBV6-3 and J is TRBJ1-5; no clear D. The CDR3 consists of 14 residues. Germline V gives CDR1 MNHEY, CDR2 SVGEGT. V dropped 3 bases and J dropped 0 bases, with 6 bases sitting between them. This CDR3 is CASSYTASNQPQHF. The CDR3 coding sequence is TGTGCCAGCAGTTATACCGCTAGCAATCAGCCCCAGCATTTT.

This clonotype showed up just a few times. CDR3 DNA sequence: TGTGCCAGCAGCTGGGGGGCGGGAGACACTGAAGCTTTCTTT. Translating gives CASSWGAGDTEAFF. The chain carries TRBV5-6 and TRBJ1-1; D is possibly TRBD1 (6 bases). Germline CDR1 is SGHDT and CDR2 is YYEEEE. V was trimmed by 3 bases and J by 3 bases, leaving 12 bases between them. The CDR3 runs to 14 residues.

The chain couples TRBV6-1 to TRBJ1-4; the match to TRBD1 covers 7 bases. The V segment lost 6 bases and the J segment 8 bases; nucleotides outside the gene matches: 15. The CDR3 loop spans 16 amino acids. CDR1 is MNHNS and CDR2 is SASEGT in the germline V gene. CDR3 sequence: CASSRTGATRGEKLFF. In DNA form, the CDR3 reads TGTGCCAGCAGCAGAACAGGGGCCACAAGAGGGGAAAAACTGTTTTTT.

This clonotype has just a few counts. The chain joins TRBV30 to TRBJ2-2, with 9 nucleotides matching TRBD1. Germline CDR1 is GTSNPN and CDR2 is SVGIG (reference sequence). Trimming took 1 base from V and 2 from J; bases not matched to a gene: 5. This CDR3 is built from 16 residues. CDR3 protein: CAWSGGTGSNTGELFF. The DNA of the CDR3 is TGTGCCTGGAGTGGGGGGACAGGGAGCAACACCGGGGAGCTGTTTTTT.